The 11 T cell receptor beta chains in this list originate from one sample, sequenced in a study of T-cell reconstitution after alpha-beta-depleted transplantation in children (dated by TCRdb to between 2015 and 2016). This specimen's treatment or condition label, per the study, means: allogeneic hematopoietic cell transplantation with graft depleted of TCRalphabeta T cells and CD19 B cells. To prepare the library, PCR was applied. Data came from an Illumina HiSeq 2500. TCR libraries were prepared with molecular barcoding, using unique molecular identifiers to normalize TCRbeta repertoire quantification. The public reads were quality trimmed at Q25 with fastp and then assembled into clones with MiXCR by TCRdb, keeping productive beta chains. Each CDR3 protein appears once, grouped with its most common genes and DNA. The sample yields tens of thousands of distinct CDR3 sequences; less than 55% were counted once. The leading ten clones occupy 98% of the sample.

The source was PBMCs, mostly from graft donor cells, collected 360 days after TCRalphabeta/CD19-depleted stem cell transplant. The receptors derive from a male patient under 18 who had a stem cell transplant for acute lymphoblastic leukemia, so the T cells may come from the graft donor.

At least ten counts were recorded for this clonotype. The chain combines TRBV2 with TRBJ2-3; 10 bases map to TRBD2. The CDR3 is 17 residues long. The V gene end was trimmed by 8 bases and the J gene end by 1 base; junction bases not matched to a gene: 12. Germline CDR1 is SNHLY and CDR2 is FYNNEI. As DNA, the CDR3 is TGTGCCAGCCTAATGAGGGGTCTAGCGGGGGGCACAGATACGCAGTATTTT. Amino acid sequence: CASLMRGLAGGTDTQYF.

The V and J genes are TRBV6-2 or TRBV6-3 and TRBJ2-5; 13 nucleotides line up with TRBD2. The CDR3 runs to 17 residues. The trim removed 6 bases at V and 2 bases at J, leaving 9 bases unmatched. Looked up from germline, CDR1 is MNHEY and CDR2 is SVGEGT. The CDR3 DNA sequence: TGTGCCAGCAGCCGACCTCGGACTAGCGGGGGACAAGAGACCCAGTACTTC. Its translation is CASSRPRTSGGQETQYF.

The chain has TRBV12-3 or TRBV12-4 and TRBJ2-2; TRBD1 matches 7 bases. This CDR3 comprises 15 residues. J was trimmed by 3 bases and V by 5 bases; bases with no gene match: 6. In nucleotides, the CDR3 is TGTGCCAGCAGTCCCCCCGACAGGGACACCGGGGAGCTGTTTTTT. Translated: CASSPPDRDTGELFF.

This rearrangement joins TRBV27 to TRBJ2-7; TRBD1 is a possible D gene (6 bases). Per germline, CDR1 MNHEY and CDR2 SMNVEV (reference sequence). Deletions cut 10 bases from V and 6 bases from J, with 22 bases between. The CDR3 is 14 amino acids. The CDR3 DNA sequence: TGTGCCACCGCAGGAGGTCCACAGGGTATCGAGCAGTACTTC. Translating gives CATAGGPQGIEQYF.

The CDR3 DNA is TGTGCCAGCACTTCCCCCAGGGGCTATGAGCAGTTCTTC. Translating it yields CASTSPRGYEQFF. The chain uses TRBV12-3 or TRBV12-4 and TRBJ2-1; maybe TRBD1 (6 bases). V was pared by 7 bases and J by 8 bases, with 15 bases between. The CDR3 has 13 amino acids.

The chain carries TRBV18 and TRBJ2-5, with unresolved D. V was trimmed by 4 bases and J by 2 bases, leaving 5 bases between them. This CDR3 has 12 residues. Looked up from germline, CDR1 is KGHSH and CDR2 is LQKENI. DNA of the CDR3: TGTGCCAGCTCACTCGAACAAGAGACCCAGTACTTC. This encodes CASSLEQETQYF. Using reference TRBV18 and TRBJ2-5 for the parts outside the CDR3, the full variable domain is NAGVMQNPRHLVRRRGQEARLRCSPMKGHSHVYWYRQLPEEGLKFMVYLQKENIIDESGMPKERFSAEFPKEGPSILRIQQVVRGDSAAYFCASSLEQETQYFGPGTRLLVL.

The rearrangement joins TRBV2 to TRBJ2-3; TRBD2 might be the D (6 bases). V lost 7 bases and J 2 bases, leaving 13 bases between the germline ends. The CDR3 runs 14 residues. Germline loops: CDR1 SNHLY, CDR2 FYNNEI. This chain's CDR3 is CASTRASDTDTQYF. CDR3 DNA sequence: TGTGCCAGCACCCGGGCTAGCGACACAGATACGCAGTATTTT. The full variable domain, rest sourced from reference TRBV2 and TRBJ2-3, is EPEVTQTPSHQVTQMGQEVILRCVPISNHLYFYWYRQILGQKVEFLVSFYNNEISEKSEIFDDQFSVERPDGSNFTLKIRSTKLEDSAMYFCASTRASDTDTQYFGPGTRLTVL.

This chain joins TRBV12-3 or TRBV12-4 and TRBJ2-1, with 7 positions matching TRBD2. The CDR3 has 15 amino acids. Trimming removed 3 bases from V and 6 bases from J; junction bases left unmatched: 8. CDR3 DNA: TGTGCCAGCAGTTTGGCGGGAGTCGGTGGCAATGAGCAGTTCTTC. This translates into CASSLAGVGGNEQFF.

This clonotype was recorded a few times. This rearrangement joins TRBV7-8 to TRBJ1-2; 7 bases line up with TRBD1. The germline CDR1 and CDR2 sequences are SGHVS and FQNEAQ. This CDR3 comprises 13 residues. J gave up 6 bases and V 4 bases, and 5 bases lay outside the gene matches. The CDR3 reads CASSSDRANGYTF. In nucleotides, the CDR3 is TGTGCCAGCAGCTCCGACAGGGCGAATGGCTACACCTTC.

In its sample, this clonotype was seen a few times. The V gene is TRBV27, the J gene TRBJ2-3; the D is unclear. The CDR3 has 12 amino acids. The ends were cut back, 1 base at V and 4 bases at J, with 3 bases in the middle. Germline V lookup: CDR1 MNHEY, CDR2 SMNVEV (reference sequence). CDR3 bases: TGTGCCAGCAGTTTATGTCCAGATACGCAGTATTTT. Translating gives CASSLCPDTQYF.

The V call is TRBV5-1, the J call TRBJ2-5; no reliable D call. Germline assignment: CDR1 SGHRS and CDR2 YFSETQ. V was shortened by 0 bases and J by 2 bases, with 11 bases between the two germline ends. This CDR3 contains 15 residues. In DNA form, the CDR3 reads TGCGCCAGCAGCTTGGAAGGGCGGTCTCAAGAGACCCAGTACTTC. It is translated as CASSLEGRSQETQYF.